The 10 T cell receptor beta chains below come from one sample, sequenced in a study of T cell responses to AZD1222 COVID-19 vaccine. The method was immunoSEQ multiplex PCR; TCRdb's version includes in-frame clones alone and lacks a portion of them. This table has some 130,000 clones, around 85% appearing once. Here the sequenced sample was peripheral blood, taken 28 days after the second dose of the MenACWY control vaccine. The receptors shown here come from an adult who received the MenACWY meningococcal vaccine as a control.

The chain is built from TRBV11-3 and TRBJ2-2; 11 bases are shared with TRBD2. This CDR3 comprises 17 residues. J lost 5 bases, V lost 5 bases, and 10 bases had no gene match. Germline-derived CDR1 and CDR2 are SGHNT and YENEEA. DNA for the CDR3: TGTGCCAGCAGCCCTCACAGGGGACTAGCGGAAACCGGGGAGCTGTTTTTT. It is translated as CASSPHRGLAETGELFF.

The V and J genes are TRBV5-4 and TRBJ1-6; D not resolved. The CDR3 has 15 residues. V was pared by 1 base and J by 2 bases, with 7 bases between. Germline lookup yields CDR1 SGHNT and CDR2 YYREEE (reference sequence). The CDR3 DNA is TGTGCCAGCAGCTTGTCCCAGGCCTATAATTCACCCCTCCACTTT. Translation: CASSLSQAYNSPLHF. The whole variable domain, filled in from reference TRBV5-4 and TRBJ1-6, reads ETGVTQSPTHLIKTRGQQVTLRCSSQSGHNTVSWYQQALGQGPQFIFQYYREEENGRGNFPPRFSGLQFPNYSSELNVNALELDDSALYLCASSLSQAYNSPLHFGNGTRLTVT.

This clone has just a few counts. This chain joins TRBV29-1 and TRBJ1-1; the D is unclear. Germline CDR1 reads SQVTM; CDR2 reads ANQGSEA. CDR3 length: 13 residues. Trimming took off 7 bases at V and 1 base at J, with 13 bases between the two ends. The CDR3 spells CSASKSSNTEAFF. In DNA form, the CDR3 reads TGCAGCGCCAGCAAGTCCTCGAACACTGAAGCTTTCTTT.

The chain has TRBV28 and TRBJ2-7; the D call may be TRBD1 or TRBD2 (7 bases each). The V gene lost 6 bases and the J gene lost 2 bases, with 17 bases spanning the gap. The length of the CDR3 is 15 residues. Looked up from germline, CDR1 is MDHEN and CDR2 is SYDVKM. This CDR3 reads CASSPGGGVPYEQYV. In DNA, the CDR3 is TGTGCCAGCAGCCCAGGGGGAGGGGTCCCCTACGAGCAGTACGTC.

This chain connects TRBV6-5 to TRBJ2-2; possible D gene TRBD2, 6 bases. V lost 4 bases, J lost 1 base, and 10 bases lay in between. The germline CDR1 and CDR2 sequences are MNHEY and SVGAGI. This CDR3 has 15 residues. The CDR3 bases are TGTGCCAGCAGTTCCCGGCGGGGGAACACCGGGGAGCTGTTTTTT. This translates into CASSSRRGNTGELFF.

This chain joins TRBV18 and TRBJ1-3; weak D call: TRBD1 (6 bases). Trimming stripped 8 bases from V and 3 bases from J, with 11 bases between. Germline-derived CDR1 and CDR2 are KGHSH and LQKENI. The CDR3 spans 13 residues. CDR3: CASPTGRGNTIYF. The DNA for the CDR3 is TGTGCCAGCCCGACAGGTCGTGGAAACACCATATATTTT.

V is TRBV28 and J is TRBJ1-2; the D is unclear. V lost 2 bases, J lost 3 bases, and 13 bases lay in between. The germline V gene encodes CDR1 MDHEN and CDR2 SYDVKM. CDR3 length equals 15 residues. The CDR3 reads CASSLGKGHDYGYTF. Here the CDR3 DNA reads TGTGCCAGCAGTTTAGGGAAAGGGCATGACTATGGCTACACCTTC.

This sequence joins TRBV18 and TRBJ2-7; D could derive from TRBD1 or TRBD2 (5 bases each). This CDR3 is 15 amino acids long. The germline V gene encodes CDR1 KGHSH and CDR2 LQKENI. The germline V and J ends were trimmed by 5 bases and 5 bases, with 19 bases remaining between them. In nucleotides, the CDR3 is TGTGCCAGCTCAGATTTCGGGACCCTGGGGGACGAGCAGTACTTC. As protein: CASSDFGTLGDEQYF.

The chain carries TRBV5-1 and TRBJ2-2, with D possibly matching TRBD1 (6 bases). Germline V CDR1 and CDR2: SGHRS, YFSETQ. The CDR3 is made up of 14 amino acids. V lost 4 bases and J 5 bases, leaving 12 bases between the germline ends. The CDR3, as DNA: TGCGCCAGCAGCGTAGGACAGATTACCGGGGAGCTGTTTTTT. Translating it yields CASSVGQITGELFF. Filled out from reference TRBV5-1 and TRBJ2-2, the complete variable domain reads KAGVTQTPRYLIKTRGQQVTLSCSPISGHRSVSWYQQTPGQGLQFLFEYFSETQRNKGNFPGRFSGRQFSNSRSEMNVSTLELGDSALYLCASSVGQITGELFFGEGSRLTVL.

V and J are TRBV7-9 and TRBJ1-1; 11 positions agree with TRBD1. The germline V gene encodes CDR1 SEHNR and CDR2 FQNEAQ (reference sequence). CDR3 length: 15 residues. Trimming took 5 bases from V and 3 from J; bases not matched to a gene: 5. The CDR3 region has the DNA TGTGCCAGCAGCGTGGGGACAGGGGGGTACACTGAAGCTTTCTTT. Protein sequence: CASSVGTGGYTEAFF.